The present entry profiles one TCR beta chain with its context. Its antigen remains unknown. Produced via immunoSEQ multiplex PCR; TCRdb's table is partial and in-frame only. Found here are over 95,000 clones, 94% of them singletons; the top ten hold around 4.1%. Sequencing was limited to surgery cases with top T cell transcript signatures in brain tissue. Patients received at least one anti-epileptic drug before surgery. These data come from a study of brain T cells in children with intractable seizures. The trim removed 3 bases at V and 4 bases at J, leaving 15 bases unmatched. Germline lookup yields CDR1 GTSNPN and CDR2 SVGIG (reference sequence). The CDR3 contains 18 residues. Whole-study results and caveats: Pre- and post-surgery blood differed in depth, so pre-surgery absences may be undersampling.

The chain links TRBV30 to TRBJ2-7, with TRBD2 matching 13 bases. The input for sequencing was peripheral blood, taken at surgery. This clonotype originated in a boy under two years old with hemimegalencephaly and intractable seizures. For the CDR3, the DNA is TGTGCCTGGAGAAATCCAAGACTAGCGGGAGGTGCGGTGTACGAGCAGTACTTC. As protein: CAWRNPRLAGGAVYEQYF.